This T cell receptor (beta chain) came from a study of T cell repertoires in cytomegalovirus infection. Study-wide background: Signatures in public TCR beta sequences pointed to both CMV infection and matching HLA type.

TCRdb re-derived calls from the reads in MiXCR, one entry per CDR3 protein. The data hold about 900,000 distinct CDR3 sequences, with around 32% observed a single time. Whole-study results and caveats: HLA-C-restricted CMV clonotypes gave the most frequent clonotype in two of eight donors.

This clonotype has a handful of counts. Its antigen is unidentified. V was pared by 2 bases and J by 7 bases, with 8 bases between. CDR3 size: 12 residues. The source of this sequence is a human donor in good health (CMV status not recorded). Some clones in this sample may be carry-over from other donors' samples. The J gene is TRBJ1-1, the V gene TRBV12-3 or TRBV12-4, with D tentatively TRBD1 (5 bases). The specimen comprised cultured CD8+ T cells from PBMCs, sampled from culture after CMV antigen stimulation. The CDR3 loop reads CASSLFDSEAFF. CDR3 nucleotides: TGTGCCAGCAGTTTATTTGACAGTGAAGCTTTCTTT.